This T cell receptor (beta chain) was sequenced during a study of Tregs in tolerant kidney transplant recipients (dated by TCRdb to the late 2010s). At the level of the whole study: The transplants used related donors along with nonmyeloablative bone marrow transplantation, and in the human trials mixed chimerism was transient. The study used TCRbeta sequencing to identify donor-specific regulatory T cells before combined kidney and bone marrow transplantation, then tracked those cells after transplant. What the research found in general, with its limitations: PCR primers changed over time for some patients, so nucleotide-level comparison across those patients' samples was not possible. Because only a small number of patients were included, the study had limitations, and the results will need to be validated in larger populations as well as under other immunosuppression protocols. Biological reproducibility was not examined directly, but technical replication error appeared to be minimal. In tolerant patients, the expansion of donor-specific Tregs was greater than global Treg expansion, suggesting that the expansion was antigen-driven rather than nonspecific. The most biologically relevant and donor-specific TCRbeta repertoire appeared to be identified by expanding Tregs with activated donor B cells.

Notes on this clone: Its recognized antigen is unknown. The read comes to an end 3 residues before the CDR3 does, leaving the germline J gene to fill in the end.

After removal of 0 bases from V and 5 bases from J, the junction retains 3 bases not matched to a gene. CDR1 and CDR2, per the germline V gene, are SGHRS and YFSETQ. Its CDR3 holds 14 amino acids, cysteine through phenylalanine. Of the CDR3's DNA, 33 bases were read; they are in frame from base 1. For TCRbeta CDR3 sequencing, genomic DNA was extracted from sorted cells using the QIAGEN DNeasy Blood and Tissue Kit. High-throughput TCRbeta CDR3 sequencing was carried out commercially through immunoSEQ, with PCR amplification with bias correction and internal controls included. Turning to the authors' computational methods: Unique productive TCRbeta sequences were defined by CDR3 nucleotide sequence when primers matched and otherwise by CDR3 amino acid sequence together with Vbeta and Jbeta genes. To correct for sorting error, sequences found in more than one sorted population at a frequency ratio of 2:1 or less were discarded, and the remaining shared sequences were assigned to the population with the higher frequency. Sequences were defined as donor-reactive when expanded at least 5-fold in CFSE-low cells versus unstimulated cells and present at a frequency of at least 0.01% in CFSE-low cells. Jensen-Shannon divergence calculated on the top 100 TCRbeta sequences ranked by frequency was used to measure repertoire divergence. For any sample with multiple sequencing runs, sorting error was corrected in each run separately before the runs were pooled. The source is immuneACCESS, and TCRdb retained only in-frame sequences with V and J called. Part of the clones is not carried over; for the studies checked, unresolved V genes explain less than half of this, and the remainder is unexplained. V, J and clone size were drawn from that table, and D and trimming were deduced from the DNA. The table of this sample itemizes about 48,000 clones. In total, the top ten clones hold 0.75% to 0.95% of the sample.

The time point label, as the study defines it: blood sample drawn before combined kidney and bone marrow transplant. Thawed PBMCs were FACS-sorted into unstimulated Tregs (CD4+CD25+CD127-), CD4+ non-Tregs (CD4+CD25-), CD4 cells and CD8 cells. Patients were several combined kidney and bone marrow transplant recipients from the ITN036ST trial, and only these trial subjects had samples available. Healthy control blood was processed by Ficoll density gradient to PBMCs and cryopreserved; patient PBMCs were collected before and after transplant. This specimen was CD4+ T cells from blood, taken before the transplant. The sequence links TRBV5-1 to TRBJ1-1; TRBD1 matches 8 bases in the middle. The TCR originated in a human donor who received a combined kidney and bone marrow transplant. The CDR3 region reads CASSLAGGWTEAFF. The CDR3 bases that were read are TGCGCCAGCAGCTTGGCAGGGGGCTGGACTGAA.